These 24 T cell receptor beta chains were sequenced from one sample in a study of blood T cell repertoires in COVID-19. TCRdb's table, derived via immunoSEQ multiplex PCR, lists solely in-frame clones and lacks some. The data contain 300,000 to 400,000 clones, around 90% of them singletons. Input material: peripheral blood. The receptors originated from a woman under 30 who had recovered from COVID-19.

The DNA of the CDR3 is TGTGCCAGCTCAGAGAGACAGGAGAACACTGAAGCTTTCTTT. This sequence encodes CASSERQENTEAFF. The chain couples TRBV18 to TRBJ1-1, with D maybe TRBD1 (6 bases). The germline gives CDR1 KGHSH, CDR2 LQKENI. V gave up 5 bases and J gave up 1 base, with 11 bases separating them. The CDR3 covers 14 residues.

V usage is TRBV21-1 and J usage is TRBJ1-5; the table's D call TRBD1 went unverified against the DNA. TRBV21-1 constitutes a pseudogene. The CDR3 totals 14 residues. The CDR3 spells CASSKAQINQPQHF. CDR3 nucleotide sequence: TGTGCCAGCAGCAAAGCTCAGATTAATCAGCCCCAGCATTTT.

This sequence joins TRBV6-6 and TRBJ1-4, with 7 positions matching TRBD1. The CDR3 runs to 16 residues. The germline CDR1 and CDR2 sequences are MNHNY and SVGAGI (reference sequence). J lost 1 base, V lost 5 bases, and 7 bases had no gene match. The DNA for the CDR3 is TGTGCCAGCAGTCGACAGGGTCCGCTAACTAATGAAAAACTGTTTTTT. This gives the protein CASSRQGPLTNEKLFF.

V gene TRBV19 combines with J gene TRBJ1-1; the D is unclear. The V gene's germline CDR1 is LNHDA and CDR2 SQIVND (reference sequence). The CDR3 is 13 amino acids. Trimming stripped 6 bases from V and 1 base from J, with 9 bases between. The CDR3 region is CASRPRSNTEAFF. The CDR3 DNA is TGTGCCAGTAGGCCGAGATCGAACACTGAAGCTTTCTTT.

The chain is built from TRBV19 and TRBJ2-7; TRBD1 matches at 9 bases. The CDR3 runs 13 residues. The germline CDR1 and CDR2 sequences are LNHDA and SQIVND (reference sequence). J gave up 3 bases and V 5 bases, and 2 bases lay outside the gene matches. The CDR3 nucleotides read TGTGCCAGTAGTTCGGGACAGGGCTACGAGCAGTACGTC. Translation gives CASSSGQGYEQYV.

The J gene is TRBJ1-3, the V gene TRBV4-1, with D maybe TRBD1 (6 bases). This CDR3 comprises 15 residues. V was pared by 3 bases and J by 6 bases, with 15 bases between. Germline assignment: CDR1 MGHRA and CDR2 YSYEKL. The CDR3 loop reads CASSQILKGENTIYF. The CDR3 DNA reads as TGCGCCAGCAGCCAGATTCTTAAGGGGGAAAACACCATATATTTT.

V usage is TRBV7-9 and J usage is TRBJ2-1; 15 bases fit TRBD2. This CDR3 region has 17 residues. Germline V CDR1 and CDR2: SEHNR, FQNEAQ (reference sequence). Trimming removed 5 bases from V and 9 bases from J; junction bases left unmatched: 11. Here the CDR3 reads CASSATGLAGGLGEQFF. CDR3 nucleotide sequence: TGTGCCAGCAGCGCAACTGGACTAGCGGGAGGGCTTGGTGAGCAGTTCTTC.

This chain connects TRBV30 to TRBJ2-3; weak D call: TRBD2 (5 bases). Germline V gives CDR1 GTSNPN, CDR2 SVGIG (reference sequence). This CDR3 spans 17 amino acids. Trimming shortened V by 2 bases and J by 5 bases, and 23 bases separated the two germline ends. Written as DNA, the CDR3 is TGTGCCTGGAGTCCAACTATTTCCTACGGGGTTGTAGATACGCAGTATTTT. Its translation is CAWSPTISYGVVDTQYF.

The rearrangement links TRBV19 to TRBJ2-1; 7 bases map to TRBD1. The CDR3 runs 17 residues. The V gene's germline CDR1 is LNHDA and CDR2 SQIVND (reference sequence). Losses at the gene ends were 0 bases for V and 2 bases for J; bases not matched to a gene: 7. Here the CDR3 DNA reads TGTGCCAGTAGTATAGACGGGGACAGCCTGACCTACAATGAGCAGTTCTTC. Translated, it gives CASSIDGDSLTYNEQFF.

This clone was counted a single time. The chain employs TRBV30 and TRBJ2-5, with a possible D match to TRBD2 (6 bases). This CDR3 has 13 residues. From germline, CDR1 is GTSNPN and CDR2 SVGIG (reference sequence). Trimming shortened V by 7 bases and J by 3 bases, and 15 bases separated the two germline ends. The CDR3 DNA is TGTGCCTTTGGAGGGCGGAGGGAAGAGACCCAGTACTTC. This encodes CAFGGRREETQYF.

The chain employs TRBV19 and TRBJ1-2, with TRBD1 matching over 8 bases. There are 14 residues in the CDR3. Germline CDR1 is LNHDA and CDR2 is SQIVND (reference sequence). Trimming at V came to 6 bases and at J to 6 bases, leaving 9 bases not matched to a gene. CDR3 sequence reads: CASSLRAQGDGYTF. The CDR3 DNA reads as TGTGCCAGTAGCCTACGGGCACAGGGGGATGGCTACACCTTC. Using reference TRBV19 and TRBJ1-2 for the parts outside the CDR3, the full variable domain is DGGITQSPKYLFRKEGQNVTLSCEQNLNHDAMYWYRQDPGQGLRLIYYSQIVNDFQKGDIAEGYSVSREKKESFPLTVTSAQKNPTAFYLCASSLRAQGDGYTFGSGTRLTVV.

This clone appeared a single time. The genes are TRBV11-2 and TRBJ1-4; D gene uncertain. Trimming removed 0 bases at V and 8 bases at J, with 13 bases between. The CDR3 spans 15 residues. The germline gives CDR1 SGHAT, CDR2 FQNNGV. The CDR3 sequence: CASSLEPTRSEKLFF. In nucleotides, the CDR3 is TGTGCCAGCAGCTTAGAGCCAACTCGGAGCGAAAAACTGTTTTTT.

J is TRBJ2-5 and V is TRBV7-8; 9 bases fit TRBD2. CDR3 length: 16 residues. CDR1 and CDR2 from the germline V gene are SGHVS and FQNEAQ. The V gene end was trimmed by 5 bases and the J gene end by 3 bases; junction bases not matched to a gene: 10. CDR3 coding DNA: TGTGCCAGCAGCAAACCTGAGCTAGCGGGGAAAGAGACCCAGTACTTC. It codes for CASSKPELAGKETQYF.

This clone has a handful of counts. The J gene is TRBJ1-1, the V gene TRBV19; the D is unclear. Germline V lookup: CDR1 LNHDA, CDR2 SQIVND (reference sequence). Deletions cut 4 bases from V and 0 bases from J, with 12 bases between. This CDR3 region has 15 residues. CDR3 sequence (DNA): TGTGCCAGTAGTAGCTACGGAGTCGTGAACACTGAAGCTTTCTTT. Protein: CASSSYGVVNTEAFF.

The chain links TRBV9 to TRBJ1-1; 9 bases line up with TRBD1. After removal of 4 bases from V and 10 bases from J, the junction contained 5 bases not matched to a gene. CDR3 length equals 12 residues. Germline lookup yields CDR1 SGDLS and CDR2 YYNGEE. In nucleotides, the CDR3 is TGTGCCAGCAGCCCGAGGACAGGGGTAGCTTTCTTT. Translation: CASSPRTGVAFF. The complete variable domain, with remaining parts taken from reference TRBV9 and TRBJ1-1, reads DSGVTQTPKHLITATGQRVTLRCSPRSGDLSVYWYQQSLDQGLQFLIQYYNGEERAKGNILERFSAQQFPDLHSELNLSSLELGDSALYFCASSPRTGVAFFGQGTRLTVV.

The V gene is TRBV28, the J gene TRBJ1-2; 9 nucleotides line up with TRBD1. Germline assignment: CDR1 MDHEN and CDR2 SYDVKM. Losses at the gene ends were 3 bases for V and 2 bases for J; bases not matched to a gene: 4. The CDR3 covers 15 residues. CDR3 region: CASSFGTGLNYGYTF. The CDR3 nucleotides are TGTGCCAGCAGTTTTGGGACAGGGTTGAACTATGGCTACACCTTC.

The rearrangement links TRBV24-1 to TRBJ2-1; D unclear. With 2 bases removed from V and 5 bases from J, the gap between germline ends came to 9 bases. The CDR3 is made up of 14 amino acids. CDR1 KGHDR and CDR2 SFDVKD come from the germline V gene. CDR3 nucleotide sequence: TGTGCCACCAGTGATTACCCCCGGGACAATGAGCAGTTCTTC. Encoded protein: CATSDYPRDNEQFF.

The CDR3 is CASSQGSGSSYEQYV. The CDR3 DNA follows: TGCGCCAGCAGCCAAGGCTCAGGAAGCTCCTACGAGCAGTACGTC. The chain employs TRBV4-3 and TRBJ2-7; no reliable D call. Germline V CDR1 and CDR2: LGHNA, YSLEER. The CDR3 totals 15 residues. Trimming left V 1 base short and J 0 bases short, with 10 bases between.

The DNA of the CDR3 is TGTGCCTGGAGGCGACAGGGGAATTCACCCCTCCACTTT. Protein: CAWRRQGNSPLHF. The genes are TRBV30 and TRBJ1-6; 8 nucleotides align to TRBD1. Germline lookup yields CDR1 GTSNPN and CDR2 SVGIG (reference sequence). J gave up 7 bases and V 3 bases, and 2 bases lay outside the gene matches. The CDR3 runs 13 residues.

The chain carries TRBV18 and TRBJ1-5, with D maybe TRBD1 (6 bases). There are 14 residues in the CDR3. V was trimmed by 2 bases and J by 5 bases, leaving 10 bases between them. Looked up from germline, CDR1 is KGHSH and CDR2 is LQKENI. The CDR3 loop is CASSPGGSYQPQHF. CDR3 nucleotide sequence: TGTGCCAGCTCACCAGGGGGCAGCTATCAGCCCCAGCATTTT.

The chain has TRBV15 and TRBJ1-4; D unclear. Germline CDR1 LNHNV, CDR2 YYDKDF (reference sequence). V shed 1 base and J shed 4 bases, with 7 bases lying between them. The CDR3 contains 14 residues. CDR3 DNA sequence: TGTGCCACCAGCAGAGGCGGAGATAATGAAAAACTGTTTTTT. This codes for CATSRGGDNEKLFF.

The V gene is TRBV11-2, the J gene TRBJ1-6; 8 bases are a match to TRBD1. The germline V gene encodes CDR1 SGHAT and CDR2 FQNNGV. CDR3 size: 15 residues. Unmatched junction bases numbered 6, after V lost 5 bases and J lost 6 bases. The CDR3 loop is CASSRQGWGNSPLHF. The CDR3 DNA is TGTGCCAGCAGCCGACAGGGGTGGGGTAATTCACCCCTCCACTTT.

This clone was detected only once. This sequence joins TRBV5-1 and TRBJ2-3; 8 bases are a match to TRBD2. V shed 0 bases and J 5 bases; nucleotides not matched to a gene: 11. The CDR3 runs 17 residues. The germline V gene encodes CDR1 SGHRS and CDR2 YFSETQ. CDR3 residues: CASSLVLTGGSGDTQYF. CDR3 nucleotides: TGCGCCAGCAGCTTGGTACTAACGGGAGGGTCAGGAGATACGCAGTATTTT.

This chain connects TRBV11-3 to TRBJ1-3, with a tentative D call TRBD1 (5 bases). Germline V lookup: CDR1 SGHNT, CDR2 YENEEA. This CDR3 has 14 residues. V was shortened by 3 bases and J by 7 bases, with 13 bases between the two germline ends. CDR3 amino acids: CASSFRALGNTIYF. DNA for the CDR3: TGTGCCAGCAGCTTCAGGGCCCTTGGGAACACCATATATTTT.